This T cell receptor beta chain is drawn from a study of OX40 agonist ivuxolimab in advanced cancers. Study in general: People who had prior anti-PD-1, anti-PD-L1 or anti-CTLA-4 therapy could take part, and about 40% had some. Study outcomes and limitations: More expanded clones were found, on average, in CD8+ than in CD4+ T cells. Some of the lowest clonal expansion was seen in partial responders at 0.1-3.0 mg/kg. Dose levels from 0.1 to 3.0 mg/kg saw CD4+ and CD8+ blood T cells expand clonally by week 6.

Only in-frame clones appear in the TCRdb table, and some are missing; sequencing was by immunoSEQ multiplex PCR. Of over 100,000 clones listed, 85% to 90% are singletons. Regarding this clone: The antigen is not known.

This CDR3 region has 15 residues. Trimming stripped 4 bases from V and 0 bases from J, with 11 bases between. The germline gives CDR1 MNHNS, CDR2 SASEGT. The sequence was obtained from an adult with an advanced solid tumor such as melanoma, head and neck, liver or kidney cancer. The rearrangement links TRBV6-1 to TRBJ2-3; D possibly uses TRBD1 or TRBD2 (5 bases each). The specimen was CD4+ or CD8+ T cells sorted from blood, collected in a trial of the OX40 agonist ivuxolimab. The CDR3 DNA follows: TGTGCCAGCAGTGCGTTGGGACCTAGCACAGATACGCAGTATTTT. It encodes CASSALGPSTDTQYF.